The 27 T cell receptor beta chains below all came from one sample that was sequenced in a study of neurological immune-mediated disorders. TCRdb itself ran the 5' RACE reads through MiXCR, one entry per CDR3 protein. The sample has 45,000 to 50,000 distinct CDR3 sequences; about 25% are singletons. The specimen sequenced was PBMCs. The receptors stem from an older woman in good health.

V and J are TRBV6-2 or TRBV6-3 and TRBJ2-1; D may be TRBD2 (6 bases). Germline V lookup: CDR1 MNHEY, CDR2 SVGEGT. V lost 6 bases and J 5 bases, leaving 17 bases between the germline ends. The CDR3 length is 15 residues. The CDR3 DNA reads as TGTGCCAGCAGCAACCCCCAGCGGGTACACAATGAGCAGTTCTTC. Its protein product is CASSNPQRVHNEQFF.

This clonotype was observed a few times. The V and J genes are TRBV18 and TRBJ1-1; D not certain. There are 16 residues in the CDR3. Trimming took off 4 bases at V and 1 base at J, with 16 bases between the two ends. Germline V lookup: CDR1 KGHSH, CDR2 LQKENI. As DNA, the CDR3 is TGTGCCAGCTCACAGCAGATGGCAGACGCGAACACTGAAGCTTTCTTT. It translates to CASSQQMADANTEAFF.

Ten or more counts support this clonotype. This chain connects TRBV7-2 to TRBJ2-3; 15 positions match TRBD2. Losses at the gene ends were 3 bases for V and 6 bases for J; bases not matched to a gene: 7. The CDR3 has 17 amino acids. From germline, CDR1 is SGHTA and CDR2 FQGNSA. CDR3 region: CASSFPGLAGGVDTQYF. The CDR3 coding sequence is TGTGCCAGCAGCTTTCCGGGACTAGCGGGAGGTGTCGATACGCAGTATTTT.

This clonotype was seen ten or more times. The chain recombines TRBV20-1 with TRBJ1-1; D not certain. The CDR3 totals 14 residues. With 8 bases removed from V and 6 bases from J, the gap between germline ends came to 22 bases. From germline, CDR1 is DFQATT and CDR2 SNEGSKA (reference sequence). CDR3 residues: CSQTRPPAPSEAFF. CDR3 DNA: TGCAGTCAGACTCGCCCCCCCGCCCCATCTGAAGCTTTCTTT.

There are many counts of this clonotype. DNA for the CDR3: TGTGCCAGCAGTCGCCCCGGGACAGGGATAGCGGGAGGCCAAGAGACCCAGTACTTC. This gives the protein CASSRPGTGIAGGQETQYF. This chain connects TRBV7-2 to TRBJ2-5; the D gene is possibly TRBD2 (10 bases). V lost 6 bases and J lost 1, with 27 bases in between. The germline CDR1 and CDR2 sequences are SGHTA and FQGNSA. The CDR3 has 19 amino acids.

This clonotype was detected ten times or more. The rearrangement joins TRBV15 to TRBJ2-2, with D possibly being TRBD2 (5 bases). This CDR3 is built from 14 residues. Germline V gives CDR1 LNHNV, CDR2 YYDKDF (reference sequence). The V end lost 5 bases, the J end lost 5 bases, and 12 bases lay between the germline ends. CDR3 nucleotides: TGTGCCACCAGCGGACCCACTAGTACCGGGGAGCTGTTTTTT. It encodes CATSGPTSTGELFF. The variable domain in full, completed from reference TRBV15 and TRBJ2-2, reads DAMVIQNPRYQVTQFGKPVTLSCSQTLNHNVMYWYQQKSSQAPKLLFHYYDKDFNNEADTPDNFQSRRPNTSFCFLDIRSPGLGDTAMYLCATSGPTSTGELFFGEGSRLTVL.

This clonotype was counted ten times or more. The rearrangement links TRBV20-1 to TRBJ2-3, with D perhaps TRBD1 (6 bases). The V and J ends lost 4 bases and 10 bases respectively, with 21 bases between them. Germline V gene lookup returns CDR1 DFQATT and CDR2 SNEGSKA (reference sequence). The CDR3 contains 14 residues. This chain's CDR3 is CSAKIQGRSDAQYF. The CDR3 DNA follows: TGCAGTGCTAAGATACAGGGAAGGTCCGATGCGCAGTATTTT.

This clonotype was recorded many times. The chain's CDR3 is CASSLTGGAEKLFF. The CDR3 DNA reads TGTGCCAGCAGTTTGACGGGGGGTGCTGAAAAACTGTTTTTT. The chain uses TRBV28 and TRBJ1-4, with D possibly matching TRBD1 (5 bases). Germline CDR1 reads MDHEN; CDR2 reads SYDVKM. Trimming left V 3 bases short and J 7 bases short, with 12 bases between. This CDR3 is built from 14 residues.

In this sample, this clonotype turned up many times. This chain uses TRBV25-1 with TRBJ2-1; 12 bases are a match to TRBD2. Germline V gene data show CDR1 as MGHDK and CDR2 as SYGVNS. The CDR3 spans 18 residues. Losses at the gene ends were 0 bases for V and 4 bases for J; bases not matched to a gene: 7. CDR3 coding DNA: TGTGCCAGCAGTGAATACCGACTAGCGGGAGTGGGGTACAATGAGCAGTTCTTC. It is translated as CASSEYRLAGVGYNEQFF.

There are many counts of this clonotype. The chain employs TRBV5-1 and TRBJ2-1; D might be TRBD1 (5 bases). CDR1 and CDR2 (germline): SGHRS, YFSETQ. Trimming shortened V by 0 bases and J by 6 bases, and 7 bases separated the two germline ends. The CDR3 contains 13 residues. CDR3 sequence: CASSLGQPNEQFF. In DNA, the CDR3 is TGCGCCAGCAGCTTGGGACAGCCCAATGAGCAGTTCTTC. The entire variable domain, with the rest obtained from reference TRBV5-1 and TRBJ2-1, is as follows: KAGVTQTPRYLIKTRGQQVTLSCSPISGHRSVSWYQQTPGQGLQFLFEYFSETQRNKGNFPGRFSGRQFSNSRSEMNVSTLELGDSALYLCASSLGQPNEQFFGPGTRLTVL.

This clonotype came up once. J is TRBJ1-1 and V is TRBV7-8, with D unresolved. The CDR3 is made up of 14 amino acids. Per germline, CDR1 SGHVS and CDR2 FQNEAQ. The V and J ends lost 0 bases and 1 base respectively, with 6 bases between them. The CDR3 is CASSLASANTEAFF. The CDR3 bases are TGTGCCAGCAGCTTAGCCTCAGCGAACACTGAAGCTTTCTTT. Supplemented by reference TRBV7-8 and TRBJ1-1, the full variable domain reads GAGVSQSPRYKVAKRGQDVALRCDPISGHVSLFWYQQALGQGPEFLTYFQNEAQLDKSGLPSDRFFAERPEGSVSTLKIQRTQQEDSAVYLCASSLASANTEAFFGQGTRLTVV.

This clonotype was seen more than once but under ten times. This chain joins TRBV29-1 and TRBJ2-7; TRBD1 matches at 9 bases. The CDR3 length is 14 residues. Looked up from germline, CDR1 is SQVTM and CDR2 is ANQGSEA. The J segment lost 4 bases and the V segment lost 6 bases, leaving 10 bases of the junction unmatched. In DNA, the CDR3 is TGCAGCGTCACCCCGGGACAGGGACTATACGAGCAGTACTTC. Encoded protein: CSVTPGQGLYEQYF.

The chain combines TRBV12-3 or TRBV12-4 with TRBJ2-7; 10 nucleotides match TRBD2. The J segment lost 3 bases and the V segment lost 3 bases, leaving 5 bases of the junction unmatched. The CDR3 runs to 15 residues. CDR3 DNA: TGTGCCAGCAGTTTTGGACTAGCGGAGAACTACGAGCAGTACTTC. Residues: CASSFGLAENYEQYF.

This clonotype has a count of ten or more. This chain connects TRBV20-1 to TRBJ2-5; tentatively, D is TRBD2 (6 bases). This CDR3 comprises 13 residues. V was shortened by 3 bases and J by 4 bases, with 12 bases between the two germline ends. CDR1 is DFQATT, CDR2 SNEGSKA, per germline (reference sequence). CDR3 coding DNA: TGCAGTGCTAGTTTGGTGGGGGGAGAGACCCAGTACTTC. Its protein product is CSASLVGGETQYF.

The V call is TRBV6-5, the J call TRBJ1-1; the D is unclear. The CDR3 has 14 amino acids. Trimming took 0 bases from V and 1 from J, leaving 6 bases between them. Germline loops: CDR1 MNHEY, CDR2 SVGAGI. CDR3 region: CASSYSRRNTEAFF. The CDR3 DNA reads TGTGCCAGCAGTTACTCAAGGAGGAACACTGAAGCTTTCTTT.

Comment on this clonotype: This may come from a read error, since a much larger clone is one base off. The CDR3 protein is CASSLRVDGELFF. The CDR3, as DNA: TGTGCCAGCAGCTTAAGGGTGGACGGGGAGCTGTTTTTT. The chain joins TRBV11-2 to TRBJ2-2; D is unresolved. In germline, CDR1 is SGHAT, CDR2 FQNNGV. The CDR3 length is 13 residues. V dropped 2 bases and J dropped 7 bases, with 8 bases sitting between them.

The chain joins TRBV5-1 to TRBJ2-7; D gene unclear. V lost 0 bases and J 5 bases, leaving 12 bases between the germline ends. CDR1 and CDR2 (germline): SGHRS, YFSETQ. This CDR3 region has 14 residues. Written as DNA, the CDR3 is TGCGCCAGCAGCTTGGAGAAGATGGCTGACGAGCAGTACTTC. Protein: CASSLEKMADEQYF.

By share, this clonotype counts as medium-sized. The chain combines TRBV7-8 with TRBJ2-7; 8 bases line up with TRBD2. The CDR3 contains 16 residues. CDR1 SGHVS and CDR2 FQNEAQ come from the germline V gene. The V and J ends lost 2 bases and 1 base, in that order; junction bases with no gene match: 7. The CDR3 DNA is TGTGCCAGCAGCTTAAAAGTGGCTAGCGGGTCCTACGAGCAGTACTTC. This translates into CASSLKVASGSYEQYF.

Ten or more counts support this clonotype. V and J are TRBV20-1 and TRBJ1-1, with a tentative D call TRBD1 (5 bases). The CDR3 is 14 residues long. V was shortened by 3 bases and J by 0 bases, with 11 bases between the two germline ends. Germline CDR1 and CDR2: DFQATT and SNEGSKA (reference sequence). CDR3 residues: CSARPGTVNTEAFF. CDR3 DNA: TGCAGTGCTAGGCCCGGGACGGTGAACACTGAAGCTTTCTTT.

The CDR3, as DNA: TGTGCCAGCTCGCCTGGCATTTACAATGAGCAGTTCTTC. This sequence encodes CASSPGIYNEQFF. The chain carries TRBV12-3 or TRBV12-4 and TRBJ2-1; no definite D call. Trimming removed 8 bases at V and 4 bases at J, with 12 bases between. The CDR3 is 13 residues long.

A remark on this clonotype: A clone one base away is much larger, so this may be a read error. V usage is TRBV7-2 and J usage is TRBJ1-1; no reliable D call. This CDR3 comprises 13 residues. The V gene's germline CDR1 is SGHTA and CDR2 FQGNSA. V lost 2 bases to trimming and J lost 5 bases, with 9 bases between them. In nucleotides, the CDR3 is TGTGCCAGCAGCTTAAACAGTCGGACTGAAGCTTTCTTT. Translated, it gives CASSLNSRTEAFF.

Many counts were recorded for this clonotype. V and J are TRBV28 and TRBJ2-1; 9 nucleotides agree with TRBD2. CDR3 length: 13 amino acids. The V and J ends lost 5 bases and 12 bases, in that order; junction bases with no gene match: 8. In germline, CDR1 is MDHEN, CDR2 SYDVKM. CDR3 sequence reads: CASSGTSPPGQFF. The CDR3 region has the DNA TGTGCCAGCAGTGGGACTAGCCCCCCCGGGCAGTTCTTC.

This clonotype was detected only a few times. The J gene is TRBJ2-7, the V gene TRBV2, with 9 bases fitting TRBD1. The ends lost 10 bases at V and 3 bases at J; junction bases unmatched: 13. CDR3 length: 15 residues. The germline gives CDR1 SNHLY, CDR2 FYNNEI. The CDR3 sequence is CATSRATGGIYEQYF. The CDR3 coding sequence is TGTGCCACCAGCAGAGCGACAGGGGGAATCTACGAGCAGTACTTC.

This clonotype was counted many times. The V and J genes are TRBV6-4 and TRBJ1-2; the D gene is possibly TRBD1 (5 bases). This CDR3 contains 16 residues. Per the germline V gene, CDR1 is MRHNA and CDR2 is SNTAGT. Trimming left V 0 bases short and J 0 bases short, with 11 bases between. This chain's CDR3 is CASSDSRQRANYGYTF. CDR3 in DNA: TGTGCCAGCAGTGACTCCCGACAGAGAGCTAACTATGGCTACACCTTC.

This clonotype was seen many times. The chain employs TRBV7-2 and TRBJ2-3; D is ambiguous. Germline V gene lookup returns CDR1 SGHTA and CDR2 FQGNSA. Trimming shortened V by 2 bases and J by 0 bases, and 9 bases separated the two germline ends. The CDR3 consists of 15 residues. CDR3 loop: CASSLSSTSTDTQYF. The CDR3 bases are TGTGCCAGCAGCTTATCCTCTACTAGCACAGATACGCAGTATTTT.

This clonotype was seen only a few times. The rearrangement uses TRBV29-1 and TRBJ2-1; 9 bases match TRBD2. V dropped 6 bases and J dropped 0; count of bases not matched to a gene: 6. The CDR3 is 15 amino acids. CDR1 is SQVTM, CDR2 ANQGSEA, per germline. CDR3 nucleotides: TGCAGCGTCTCTAGCGGGATTTCCTCCTACAATGAGCAGTTCTTC. As protein: CSVSSGISSYNEQFF.

In its sample, this clonotype was seen many times. V and J are TRBV27 and TRBJ2-7, with D possibly matching TRBD2 (6 bases). The CDR3 sequence is 14 residues long. The V end lost 1 base, the J end lost 6 bases, and 13 bases lay between the germline ends. Germline CDR1 and CDR2: MNHEY and SMNVEV (reference sequence). CDR3 nucleotide sequence: TGTGCCAGCAGTTTATTTCAGATGGGGGGCGAGCAGTACTTC. Protein product: CASSLFQMGGEQYF.